This T cell receptor beta chain was sequenced for a study of OX40 agonist ivuxolimab in advanced cancers. The CDR3 covers 14 residues. V gave up 3 bases and J gave up 6 bases, with 13 bases separating them. Germline V gene lookup returns CDR1 SGHRS and CDR2 YFSETQ. The assay was immunoSEQ multiplex PCR, and TCRdb's table has in-frame clones only and misses some. The table has 65,000 to 95,000 clones, roughly 94% seen once. The sequence was obtained from an adult with an advanced solid tumor such as melanoma, head and neck, liver or kidney cancer. The material was CD4+ or CD8+ T cells sorted from blood, obtained in a trial of the OX40 agonist ivuxolimab. The J gene is TRBJ2-1, the V gene TRBV5-1; a weak D match, TRBD1 (8 bases). The CDR3 DNA reads as TGCGCCAGCAGCTCCAACAGGGGGGGCAATGAGCAGTTCTTC. Encoded protein: CASSSNRGGNEQFF.